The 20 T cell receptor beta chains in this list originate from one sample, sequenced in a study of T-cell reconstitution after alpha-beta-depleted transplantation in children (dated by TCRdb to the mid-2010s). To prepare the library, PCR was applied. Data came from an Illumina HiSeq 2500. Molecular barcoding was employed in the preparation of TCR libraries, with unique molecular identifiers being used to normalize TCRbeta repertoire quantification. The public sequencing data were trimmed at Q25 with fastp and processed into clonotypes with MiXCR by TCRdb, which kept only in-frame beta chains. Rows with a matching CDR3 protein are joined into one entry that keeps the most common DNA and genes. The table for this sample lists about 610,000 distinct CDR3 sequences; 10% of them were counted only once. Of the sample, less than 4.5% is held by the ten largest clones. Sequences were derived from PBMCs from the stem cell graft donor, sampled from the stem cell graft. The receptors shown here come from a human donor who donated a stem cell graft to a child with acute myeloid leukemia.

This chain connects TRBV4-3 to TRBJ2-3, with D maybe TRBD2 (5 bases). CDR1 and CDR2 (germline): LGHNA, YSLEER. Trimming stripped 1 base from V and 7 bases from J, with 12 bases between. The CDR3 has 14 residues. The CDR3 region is CASSQGGEGYTQYF. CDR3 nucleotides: TGCGCCAGCAGCCAAGGTGGAGAGGGATATACGCAGTATTTT.

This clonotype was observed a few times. CDR3 in amino acids: CASSLPGGPFDEQFF. The CDR3 coding sequence is TGTGCCAGCAGTTTACCGGGAGGGCCGTTTGATGAGCAGTTCTTC. The chain employs TRBV12-3 or TRBV12-4 and TRBJ2-1, with 8 bases lining up with TRBD2. V was clipped by 2 bases and J by 8 bases; unmatched bases: 8. This CDR3 comprises 15 residues.

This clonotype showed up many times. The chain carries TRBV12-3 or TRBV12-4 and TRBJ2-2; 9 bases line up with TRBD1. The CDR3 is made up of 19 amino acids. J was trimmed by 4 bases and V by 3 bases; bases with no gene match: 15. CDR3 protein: CASSFDIRDRALGTGELFF. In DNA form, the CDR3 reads TGTGCCAGCAGTTTCGATATCCGGGACAGGGCGCTGGGCACCGGGGAGCTGTTTTTT.

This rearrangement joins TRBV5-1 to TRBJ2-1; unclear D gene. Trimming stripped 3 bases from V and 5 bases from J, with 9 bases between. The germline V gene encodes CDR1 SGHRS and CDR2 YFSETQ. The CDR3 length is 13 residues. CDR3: CASSSDLNNEQFF. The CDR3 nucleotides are TGCGCCAGCAGCTCAGACTTAAACAATGAGCAGTTCTTC.

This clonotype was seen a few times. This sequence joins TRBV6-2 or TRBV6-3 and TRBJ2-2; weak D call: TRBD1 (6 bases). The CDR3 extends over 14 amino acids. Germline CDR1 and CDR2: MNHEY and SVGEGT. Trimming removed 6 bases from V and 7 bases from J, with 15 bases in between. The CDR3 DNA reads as TGTGCCAGCAGCCCAGCCAAAGGGGGCGGGGAGCTGTTTTTT. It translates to CASSPAKGGGELFF.

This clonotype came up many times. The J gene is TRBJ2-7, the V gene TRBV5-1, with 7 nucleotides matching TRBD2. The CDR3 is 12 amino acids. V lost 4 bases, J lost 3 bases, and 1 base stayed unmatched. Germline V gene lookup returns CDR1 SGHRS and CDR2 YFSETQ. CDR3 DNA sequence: TGCGCCAGCAGCCGGGACTACTACGAGCAGTACTTC. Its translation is CASSRDYYEQYF.

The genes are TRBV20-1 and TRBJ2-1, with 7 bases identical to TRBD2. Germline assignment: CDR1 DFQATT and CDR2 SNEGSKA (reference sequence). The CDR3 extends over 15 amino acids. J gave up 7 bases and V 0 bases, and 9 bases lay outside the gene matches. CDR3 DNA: TGCAGTGCTAGAGATCCGGGGAGGGCCGGTAATGAGCAGTTCTTC. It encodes CSARDPGRAGNEQFF.

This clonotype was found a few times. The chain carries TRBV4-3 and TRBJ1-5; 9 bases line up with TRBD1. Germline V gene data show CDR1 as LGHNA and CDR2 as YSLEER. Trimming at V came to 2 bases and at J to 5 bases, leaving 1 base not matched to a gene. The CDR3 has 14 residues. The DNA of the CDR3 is TGCGCCAGCAGCCAACGGACAGGGGATCAGCCCCAGCATTTT. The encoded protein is CASSQRTGDQPQHF.

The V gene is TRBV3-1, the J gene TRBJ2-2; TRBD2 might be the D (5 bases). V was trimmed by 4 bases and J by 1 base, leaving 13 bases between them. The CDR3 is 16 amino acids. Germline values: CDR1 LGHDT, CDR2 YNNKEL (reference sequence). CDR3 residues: CASSRPRAQNTGELFF. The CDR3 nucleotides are TGTGCCAGCAGCCGACCGCGGGCCCAGAACACCGGGGAGCTGTTTTTT.

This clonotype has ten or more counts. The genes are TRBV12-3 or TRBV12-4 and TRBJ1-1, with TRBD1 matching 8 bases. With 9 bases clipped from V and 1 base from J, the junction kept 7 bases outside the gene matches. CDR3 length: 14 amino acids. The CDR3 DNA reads TGTGCCAGTCTTAGCGGGACAGGGAACACTGAAGCTTTCTTT. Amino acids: CASLSGTGNTEAFF.

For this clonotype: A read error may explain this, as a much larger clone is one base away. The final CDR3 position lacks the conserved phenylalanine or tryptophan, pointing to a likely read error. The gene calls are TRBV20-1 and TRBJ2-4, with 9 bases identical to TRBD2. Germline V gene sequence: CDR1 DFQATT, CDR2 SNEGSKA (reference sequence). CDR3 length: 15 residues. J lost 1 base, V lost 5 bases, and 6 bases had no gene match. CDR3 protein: CSAPQAGGAKNIQYC. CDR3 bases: TGCAGTGCTCCTCAAGCGGGAGGCGCCAAAAACATTCAGTACTGC.

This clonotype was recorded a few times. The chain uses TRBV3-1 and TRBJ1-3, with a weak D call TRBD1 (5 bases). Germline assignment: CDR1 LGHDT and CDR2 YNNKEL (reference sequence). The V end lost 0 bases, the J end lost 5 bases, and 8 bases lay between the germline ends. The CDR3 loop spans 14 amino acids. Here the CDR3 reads CASSQDPGRNTIYF. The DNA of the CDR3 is TGTGCCAGCAGCCAAGATCCAGGGAGAAACACCATATATTTT.

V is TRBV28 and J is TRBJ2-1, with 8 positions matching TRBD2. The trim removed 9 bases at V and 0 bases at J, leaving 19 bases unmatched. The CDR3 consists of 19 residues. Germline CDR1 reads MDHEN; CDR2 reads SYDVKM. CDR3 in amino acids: CASLSRWSSGPSSYNEQFF. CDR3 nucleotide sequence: TGTGCCAGTTTGTCACGGTGGTCTAGCGGGCCCAGCTCCTACAATGAGCAGTTCTTC.

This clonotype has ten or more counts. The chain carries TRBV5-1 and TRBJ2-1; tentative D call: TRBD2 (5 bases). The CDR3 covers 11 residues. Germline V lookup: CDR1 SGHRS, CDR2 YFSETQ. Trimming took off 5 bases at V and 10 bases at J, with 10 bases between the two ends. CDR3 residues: CASRLVEEQFF. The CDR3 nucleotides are TGCGCCAGCAGACTAGTCGAGGAGCAGTTCTTC.

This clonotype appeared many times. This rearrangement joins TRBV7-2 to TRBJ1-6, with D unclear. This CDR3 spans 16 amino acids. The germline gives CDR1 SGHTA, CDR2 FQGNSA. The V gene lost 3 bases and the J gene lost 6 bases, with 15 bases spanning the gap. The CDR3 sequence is CASSFFTRLGNSPLHF. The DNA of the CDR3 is TGTGCCAGCAGCTTCTTTACCCGACTTGGTAATTCACCCCTCCACTTT.

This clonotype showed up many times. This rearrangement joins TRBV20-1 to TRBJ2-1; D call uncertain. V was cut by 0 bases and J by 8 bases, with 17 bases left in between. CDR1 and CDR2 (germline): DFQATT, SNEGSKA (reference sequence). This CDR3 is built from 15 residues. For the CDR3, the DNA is TGCAGTGCTAGAGACCCAAGAAATCCTGGCTATGAGCAGTTCTTC. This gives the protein CSARDPRNPGYEQFF.

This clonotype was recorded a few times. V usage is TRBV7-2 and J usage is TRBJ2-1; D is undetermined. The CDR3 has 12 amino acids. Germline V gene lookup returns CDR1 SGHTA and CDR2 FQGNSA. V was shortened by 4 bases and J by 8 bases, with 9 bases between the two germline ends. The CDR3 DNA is TGTGCCAGCAGCTCCAGTGGCGATGAGCAGTTCTTC. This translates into CASSSSGDEQFF.

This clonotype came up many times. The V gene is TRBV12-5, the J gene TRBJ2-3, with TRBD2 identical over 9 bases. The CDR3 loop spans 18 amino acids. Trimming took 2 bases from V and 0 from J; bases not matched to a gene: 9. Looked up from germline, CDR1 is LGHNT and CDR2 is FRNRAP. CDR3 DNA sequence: TGTGCTAGTGGTTTGCGTCTAGCGGGGTCCTCTAGCACAGATACGCAGTATTTT. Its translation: CASGLRLAGSSSTDTQYF.

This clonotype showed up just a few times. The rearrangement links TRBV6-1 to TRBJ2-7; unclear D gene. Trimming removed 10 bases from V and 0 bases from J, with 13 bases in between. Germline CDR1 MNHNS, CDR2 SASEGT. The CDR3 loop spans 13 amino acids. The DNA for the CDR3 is TGTGCCACCTTTTCCGAAAGCTCCTACGAGCAGTACTTC. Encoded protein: CATFSESSYEQYF.

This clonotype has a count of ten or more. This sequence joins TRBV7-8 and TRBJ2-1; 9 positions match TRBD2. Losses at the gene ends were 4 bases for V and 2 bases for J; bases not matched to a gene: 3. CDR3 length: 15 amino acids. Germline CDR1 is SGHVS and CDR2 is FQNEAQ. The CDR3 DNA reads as TGTGCCAGCAGCTCCCTAGCGGGACCCTACAATGAGCAGTTCTTC. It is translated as CASSSLAGPYNEQFF.